Here is one T cell receptor beta chain with its context. The sample is drawn from a study of T cell responses to AZD1222 COVID-19 vaccine. The method was immunoSEQ multiplex PCR; TCRdb's version includes in-frame clones alone and lacks a portion of them. Of 100,000 to 150,000 clones in the sample, about 90% were seen once. Sequencing was performed on peripheral blood, taken on day 0 of AZD1222 vaccination. The source is an adult in good health.

The CDR3 is CASSYGLAGRRDTQYF. CDR3 in DNA: TGCGCCAGCAGCTACGGCTTAGCGGGGCGGCGGGATACGCAGTATTTT. The V and J genes are TRBV5-1 and TRBJ2-3; 8 bases map to TRBD2. Per germline, CDR1 SGHRS and CDR2 YFSETQ. V shed 3 bases and J 6 bases; nucleotides not matched to a gene: 12. This CDR3 comprises 16 residues.